Below, 2 T cell receptor beta chains from the same sample are listed, as sequenced in a study of identical twins. A single record per CDR3 protein comes from TCRdb applying MiXCR to the 5' RACE reads. In the table there are some 240,000 distinct CDR3 sequences, about 8% of which are singletons. In addition, the sample was reused for a study of yellow fever vaccine responses in identical twins.

Sequencing was performed on CD8+ T cells sorted from blood. The receptors come from a woman aged 18-29 years in good health.

There are a few counts of this clonotype. This sequence joins TRBV2 and TRBJ2-1; 10 nucleotides match TRBD2. Trimming cost V 7 bases and J 7 bases; bases outside gene matches: 4. Germline V CDR1 and CDR2: SNHLY, FYNNEI. The CDR3 is 13 amino acids. In DNA form, the CDR3 reads TGTGCCAGCATGCCAGCGGGGGGGAATGAGCAGTTCTTC. This codes for CASMPAGGNEQFF.

This clonotype was recorded at least ten times. The chain has TRBV7-2 and TRBJ2-1, with 10 nucleotides matching TRBD1. The trim removed 5 bases at V and 7 bases at J, leaving 11 bases unmatched. The length of the CDR3 is 16 residues. Germline V gene sequence: CDR1 SGHTA, CDR2 FQGNSA. In DNA form, the CDR3 reads TGTGCCAGCAGCGGCCGTGGGACAGGGGTGAGGAATGAGCAGTTCTTC. It codes for CASSGRGTGVRNEQFF.